The present T cell receptor beta chain was sequenced within a study of cytomegalovirus exposure and HLA in healthy donors. About the research overall: Assignment to the Caucasian-associated ancestry cluster applied to 75% to 85% of the approximately 400 genotyped donors.

Germline lookup yields CDR1 KGHSH and CDR2 LQKENI. V lost 4 bases to trimming and J lost 6 bases; unmatched junction nucleotides: 8. This CDR3 comprises 14 residues. Notes on the study in general: Later analysis identified several of the most significant clusters that appeared linked to common viral pathogens.

PCR involved 60 Vbeta and 13 Jbeta primers. Here immunoSEQ multiplex PCR was the method, and the copy in TCRdb shows in-frame clones only, minus some. The sample carries 150,000 to 200,000 clones, roughly 78% recorded once. Note on this clone: The antigen is not known.

Sequencing was done on a sample of PBMCs. The V gene is TRBV18, the J gene TRBJ1-2; the match to TRBD1 covers 7 bases. This TCR came from a man aged 35-49 years in good health and CMV-seropositive. CDR3 amino acids: CASSQRDRENGYTF. CDR3 nucleotide sequence: TGTGCCAGCTCACAACGAGACAGGGAAAATGGCTACACCTTC.